The rows below give T cell receptor beta chains drawn from one sample of a study of control samples from healthy donors and cancer patients. Assay: immunoSEQ multiplex PCR; the TCRdb copy retains only in-frame clones and omits some. The data hold around 99,000 clones, with 90% observed a single time. Material for sequencing was blood. These TCRs come from a human donor in good health. The donor label of this sample is uncertain. Both conserved end residues are part of each CDR3. A D gene is named only where the DNA matches it firmly. Size is omitted from some rows. Given values are once, few, many or a class for expanded clones.

v_call: TRBV5-5; d_call: -; j_call: TRBJ2-1; clone_size: -; cdr3_nt: TGTGCCAGCAGCTTGGGGTCCACTTACTACAATGAGCAGTTCTTC; cdr3_aa: CASSLGSTYYNEQFF
v_call: TRBV29-1; d_call: TRBD2; j_call: TRBJ2-1; clone_size: -; cdr3_nt: TGCAGCGTTGACGCTAGCGGGGGGGCCGGAAATGAGCAGTTCTTC; cdr3_aa: CSVDASGGAGNEQFF
v_call: TRBV6-4; d_call: -; j_call: TRBJ2-1; clone_size: -; cdr3_nt: TGTGCCAGCAGTGTGGAATACGACTCCTACAATGAGCAGTTCTTC; cdr3_aa: CASSVEYDSYNEQFF
v_call: TRBV4-2; d_call: -; j_call: TRBJ2-7; clone_size: once; cdr3_nt: TGTGCCAGCAGCCAAGCCGACAGGACCTACGAGCAGTACTTC; cdr3_aa: CASSQADRTYEQYF
v_call: TRBV19; d_call: TRBD1; j_call: TRBJ2-2; clone_size: -; cdr3_nt: TGTGCCAGTAGGTTAGACAGGGGCACCGGGGAGCTGTTTTTT; cdr3_aa: CASRLDRGTGELFF
v_call: TRBV3-1/TRBV3-2; d_call: -; j_call: TRBJ2-2; clone_size: -; cdr3_nt: TGTGCCAGCAGCCCGGGACCGCTAGCCGGGGAGCTGTTTTTT; cdr3_aa: CASSPGPLAGELFF
v_call: TRBV5-4; d_call: -; j_call: TRBJ1-4; clone_size: -; cdr3_nt: TGTGCCAGCAGCATTCAGGGTAATTGGGAAAAACTGTTTTTT; cdr3_aa: CASSIQGNWEKLFF
v_call: TRBV9; d_call: -; j_call: TRBJ1-3; clone_size: -; cdr3_nt: TGTGCCAGCAGTACAGGTCCCTCTGGAAACACCATATATTTT; cdr3_aa: CASSTGPSGNTIYF
v_call: TRBV10-3; d_call: TRBD1; j_call: TRBJ1-2; clone_size: -; cdr3_nt: TGTGCCACCGGGACAGGAGATCATCAGGGCTACACCTTC; cdr3_aa: CATGTGDHQGYTF
v_call: TRBV27; d_call: -; j_call: TRBJ1-1; clone_size: -; cdr3_nt: TGTGCCAGCAGCCCCCTAGGGGTAATCACTGAAGCTTTCTTT; cdr3_aa: CASSPLGVITEAFF
v_call: TRBV3-1/TRBV3-2; d_call: -; j_call: TRBJ1-1; clone_size: -; cdr3_nt: TGTGCCAACACAAGGGGGATGAACACTGAAGCTTTCTTT; cdr3_aa: CANTRGMNTEAFF
v_call: TRBV7-2; d_call: -; j_call: TRBJ2-7; clone_size: -; cdr3_nt: TGTGCCAGCAGCTTATATCGGGGATACTACGAGCAGTACTTC; cdr3_aa: CASSLYRGYYEQYF
v_call: TRBV7-3; d_call: -; j_call: TRBJ1-3; clone_size: -; cdr3_nt: TGTGCCAGCAGCTTAAGCCCGCCTGGAAACACCATATATTTT; cdr3_aa: CASSLSPPGNTIYF
v_call: TRBV5-1; d_call: -; j_call: TRBJ2-5; clone_size: -; cdr3_nt: TGCGCCAGCAGCTTGGACAGGACCCAGTACTTC; cdr3_aa: CASSLDRTQYF
v_call: TRBV2; d_call: TRBD1; j_call: TRBJ1-2; clone_size: -; cdr3_nt: TGTGCCAGCAGTGATTTTGTAGGACAGGGGCTTAACTATGGCTACACCTTC; cdr3_aa: CASSDFVGQGLNYGYTF
v_call: TRBV12-3/TRBV12-4; d_call: -; j_call: TRBJ1-5; clone_size: -; cdr3_nt: TGTGCCAGCAGTTTCTTCAATCAGCCCCAGCATTTT; cdr3_aa: CASSFFNQPQHF
v_call: TRBV10-3; d_call: TRBD1; j_call: TRBJ2-1; clone_size: -; cdr3_nt: TGTGCCATCAGTGACGGGGACAGGGGAAGGGATGAGCAGTTCTTC; cdr3_aa: CAISDGDRGRDEQFF
v_call: TRBV6-1; d_call: -; j_call: TRBJ1-5; clone_size: -; cdr3_nt: TGTGCCAGCAGTTTTTCAAATCAGCCCCAGCATTTT; cdr3_aa: CASSFSNQPQHF
v_call: TRBV7-9; d_call: -; j_call: TRBJ1-4; clone_size: -; cdr3_nt: TGTGCCAGCAGTTTGAGCGACTCCTATAATGAAAAACTGTTTTTT; cdr3_aa: CASSLSDSYNEKLFF
v_call: TRBV12-5; d_call: -; j_call: TRBJ1-6; clone_size: -; cdr3_nt: TGTGCTAGTGGTTTAGGTTCGAAGAATTCACCCCTCCACTTT; cdr3_aa: CASGLGSKNSPLHF